This is a list of T cell receptor beta chains from one sample in a study of T cell repertoires in ileal Crohn's disease. Only in-frame clones appear in the TCRdb table, and some are missing; sequencing was by immunoSEQ multiplex PCR. Among tens of thousands of clones listed, about 81% were seen once. The sequenced sample consisted of ileal tissue. The receptors originated from an adult with Crohn's disease. Both conserved end residues are part of each CDR3. Fields, in order: J gene, V gene, D gene, clone size, CDR3 DNA, CDR3 protein. D genes are given only for firm matches. A clone size is listed for some rows: how often the clone was seen (once, few, many), or a class if it is expanded.

j_call: TRBJ1-2
v_call: TRBV29-1
d_call: -
clone_size: -
cdr3_nt: TGCAGCGCGGCAACAAAATCGGGGTATGGCTACACCTTC
cdr3_aa: CSAATKSGYGYTF

j_call: TRBJ1-3
v_call: TRBV7-2
d_call: -
clone_size: -
cdr3_nt: TGTGCCAGCAGCTTAGCCAGTTTTTCCGGAAACACCATATATTTT
cdr3_aa: CASSLASFSGNTIYF

j_call: TRBJ2-7
v_call: TRBV7-8
d_call: TRBD2
clone_size: few
cdr3_nt: TGTGCCAGCAGCTTAAAACTAGCGGGGTACGAGCAGTACTTC
cdr3_aa: CASSLKLAGYEQYF

j_call: TRBJ2-7
v_call: TRBV5-1
d_call: -
clone_size: -
cdr3_nt: TGCGCCAGCAGCTTGGCCGGTTTAGCCGGTCACGAGCAGTACTTC
cdr3_aa: CASSLAGLAGHEQYF

j_call: TRBJ1-5
v_call: TRBV18
d_call: -
clone_size: -
cdr3_nt: TGTGCCAGCTCACGGGGGACTCTTAGCAATCAGCCCCAGCATTTT
cdr3_aa: CASSRGTLSNQPQHF

j_call: TRBJ1-5
v_call: TRBV10-3
d_call: -
clone_size: -
cdr3_nt: TGTGCCATATCAGGATACAATCAGCCCCAGCATTTT
cdr3_aa: CAISGYNQPQHF

j_call: TRBJ2-2
v_call: TRBV29-1
d_call: -
clone_size: -
cdr3_nt: TGCAGCGTTGCAGGGTCCAGGAACGGCGGGGAGCTGTTTTTT
cdr3_aa: CSVAGSRNGGELFF

j_call: TRBJ1-1
v_call: TRBV7-2
d_call: -
clone_size: -
cdr3_nt: TGTGCCACCAGGGCGGGCACTGAAGCTTTCTTT
cdr3_aa: CATRAGTEAFF

j_call: TRBJ2-1
v_call: TRBV7-2
d_call: TRBD2
clone_size: -
cdr3_nt: TGTGCCAGCAGCTTGTCGGGGGGGCACGAGCAGTTCTTC
cdr3_aa: CASSLSGGHEQFF

j_call: TRBJ1-2
v_call: TRBV6-6
d_call: TRBD1
clone_size: -
cdr3_nt: TGTGCCAGCAGCCGACAGGGGGCGTTCATCTCCTATGGCTACACCTTC
cdr3_aa: CASSRQGAFISYGYTF

j_call: TRBJ1-5
v_call: TRBV11-2
d_call: -
clone_size: -
cdr3_nt: TGTGCCAGCAGCTTAATGGGGGGTGGGGGCAATCAGCCCCAGCATTTT
cdr3_aa: CASSLMGGGGNQPQHF

j_call: TRBJ1-4
v_call: TRBV5-4
d_call: TRBD1
clone_size: -
cdr3_nt: TGTGCCAGCAGCTGGACAGGGGTCGGTGAAAAACTGTTTTTT
cdr3_aa: CASSWTGVGEKLFF

j_call: TRBJ1-2
v_call: TRBV28
d_call: TRBD1
clone_size: -
cdr3_nt: TGTGCCAGCAGCCATAGGGGGGCAGGGGGAGAGGGCTACACCTTC
cdr3_aa: CASSHRGAGGEGYTF

j_call: TRBJ1-1
v_call: TRBV6-5
d_call: TRBD1
clone_size: -
cdr3_nt: TGTGCCAGCAGTTACGGGACAGCTGAAGCTTTCTTT
cdr3_aa: CASSYGTAEAFF

j_call: TRBJ1-2
v_call: TRBV7-9
d_call: TRBD1
clone_size: -
cdr3_nt: TGTGCCAGCAACAACAGGGGGGGCTACACCTTC
cdr3_aa: CASNNRGGYTF

j_call: TRBJ1-5
v_call: TRBV27
d_call: TRBD1
clone_size: -
cdr3_nt: TGTGCCAGCAGTTTTACCCCACAGGGGGATCAGCCCCAGCATTTT
cdr3_aa: CASSFTPQGDQPQHF

j_call: TRBJ2-5
v_call: TRBV5-1
d_call: TRBD1
clone_size: -
cdr3_nt: TGCGCCAGCAGCCCCCTCGGACAGGGGGTCGGAGAGACCCAGTACTTC
cdr3_aa: CASSPLGQGVGETQYF

j_call: TRBJ1-6
v_call: TRBV2
d_call: -
clone_size: -
cdr3_nt: TGTGCCAGCAAGGAAGTTAGGGGGTCACCCCTCCACTTT
cdr3_aa: CASKEVRGSPLHF

j_call: TRBJ1-6
v_call: TRBV6-5
d_call: -
clone_size: -
cdr3_nt: TGTGCCAGCAGTCACTCCGGGCGGGGAAACGATTCACCCCTCCACTTT
cdr3_aa: CASSHSGRGNDSPLHF

j_call: TRBJ1-1
v_call: TRBV27
d_call: -
clone_size: -
cdr3_nt: TGTGCCAGCAGTCTCCCAGGGGATCCGAACACTGAAGCTTTCTTT
cdr3_aa: CASSLPGDPNTEAFF

j_call: TRBJ1-6
v_call: TRBV28
d_call: -
clone_size: once
cdr3_nt: TGTGCCAGCAGTTTAAGGAGCTCCTATAATTCACCCCTCCACTTT
cdr3_aa: CASSLRSSYNSPLHF

j_call: TRBJ2-1
v_call: TRBV4-3
d_call: -
clone_size: -
cdr3_nt: TGCGCCAGCAGCCAAGAAGAGTACAATGAGCAGTTCTTC
cdr3_aa: CASSQEEYNEQFF

j_call: TRBJ1-1
v_call: TRBV6-5
d_call: -
clone_size: few
cdr3_nt: TGTGCCAGCAGTGCACAGGGTTGGACTGAAGCTTTCTTT
cdr3_aa: CASSAQGWTEAFF

j_call: TRBJ1-1
v_call: TRBV5-1
d_call: -
clone_size: -
cdr3_nt: TGCGCCAGCAGCTTGGAATCCGGGGGGGGGCCCGATGAAGCTTTCTTT
cdr3_aa: CASSLESGGGPDEAFF

j_call: TRBJ1-4
v_call: TRBV5-1
d_call: -
clone_size: -
cdr3_nt: TGCGCCAGCAGCTTGGGCGGGACTAATGAAAAACTGTTTTTT
cdr3_aa: CASSLGGTNEKLFF

j_call: TRBJ2-7
v_call: TRBV29-1
d_call: -
clone_size: -
cdr3_nt: TGCAGCGGGGTCGTTTTAGGGACTCAGTACTTC
cdr3_aa: CSGVVLGTQYF

j_call: TRBJ2-2
v_call: TRBV13
d_call: -
clone_size: few
cdr3_nt: TGTGCCAGCAGCTTAGAGGAGACCGGGGAGCTGTTTTTT
cdr3_aa: CASSLEETGELFF

j_call: TRBJ2-3
v_call: TRBV6-5
d_call: TRBD2
clone_size: -
cdr3_nt: TGTGCCAGCAGCCCCTGGGCGGGGGGGCCAGATACGCAGTATTTT
cdr3_aa: CASSPWAGGPDTQYF

j_call: TRBJ2-5
v_call: TRBV7-9
d_call: -
clone_size: -
cdr3_nt: TGTGCCAGCAGGAGGGGACTCCAAGAGACCCAGTACTTC
cdr3_aa: CASRRGLQETQYF

j_call: TRBJ1-3
v_call: TRBV19
d_call: -
clone_size: few
cdr3_nt: TGTGCCAGTAGTGCACAGGGTGGAAACACCATATATTTT
cdr3_aa: CASSAQGGNTIYF

j_call: TRBJ1-6
v_call: TRBV6-1
d_call: -
clone_size: -
cdr3_nt: TGTGCCAGCAGTGAAGGAGGGAGGTCACCCCTCCACTTT
cdr3_aa: CASSEGGRSPLHF

j_call: TRBJ2-3
v_call: TRBV4-3
d_call: -
clone_size: once
cdr3_nt: TGCGCCAGCAGCCAATCAGGGCAGGGGACAGATACGCAGTATTTT
cdr3_aa: CASSQSGQGTDTQYF

j_call: TRBJ2-7
v_call: TRBV19
d_call: TRBD2
clone_size: -
cdr3_nt: TGTGCCAGTAGTCCCTGGACTAGCGGGGGACCCTACGAGCAGTACTTC
cdr3_aa: CASSPWTSGGPYEQYF

j_call: TRBJ1-6
v_call: TRBV9
d_call: TRBD1
clone_size: -
cdr3_nt: TGTGCCAGCAGCGTAAGGTCCGGACAGGGAGATTCACCCCTCCACTTT
cdr3_aa: CASSVRSGQGDSPLHF